What follows are 17 T cell receptor beta chains derived from one specimen sequenced in a study of cytomegalovirus exposure and HLA in healthy donors. A multiplex PCR was run with 60 Vbeta primers and 13 Jbeta primers. Some clones are missing from TCRdb's copy, which holds only in-frame ones; the method was immunoSEQ multiplex PCR. The sample lists some 190,000 clones, around 76% seen once, with over 2% in the top ten. Input material: PBMCs. The receptors come from a woman in her thirties in good health and CMV-seropositive.

The gene calls are TRBV13 and TRBJ2-5; 14 bases line up with TRBD2. The trim removed 0 bases at V and 1 base at J, leaving 7 bases unmatched. The length of the CDR3 is 19 residues. Germline V gene data show CDR1 as PRHDT and CDR2 as FYEKMQ (reference sequence). CDR3: CASSLGLEGTSGGQETQYF. The CDR3 DNA sequence: TGTGCCAGCAGCTTAGGCCTAGAGGGGACTAGCGGGGGCCAAGAGACCCAGTACTTC.

The gene calls are TRBV6-6 and TRBJ2-7; maybe TRBD1 (7 bases). The CDR3 extends over 13 amino acids. Trimming removed 6 bases from V and 1 base from J, with 10 bases in between. Germline V CDR1 and CDR2: MNHNY, SVGAGI (reference sequence). CDR3 DNA: TGTGCCAGCAGCGCGGGACAGTCCTACGAGCAGTACTTC. Residues: CASSAGQSYEQYF.

The gene calls are TRBV10-3 and TRBJ2-3; D is perhaps TRBD2 (7 bases). V lost 4 bases to trimming and J lost 7 bases, with 21 bases between them. The germline V gene has CDR1 ENHRY and CDR2 SYGVKD. The CDR3 runs 16 residues. The CDR3 sequence: CAISAPLGGGKNTQYF. Written as DNA, the CDR3 is TGTGCCATCAGTGCCCCTCTAGGGGGGGGCAAAAATACGCAGTATTTT.

In this sample, this clone turned up once. The chain uses TRBV5-1 and TRBJ2-5; 7 bases are shared with TRBD1. The J call may be in error: the DNA end matches TRBJ2-7 better. Germline V gene lookup returns CDR1 SGHRS and CDR2 YFSETQ. This CDR3 is built from 15 residues. Here the CDR3 reads CASSPYTGTDYEQYF. The DNA of the CDR3 is TGCGCCAGCAGCCCCTATACCGGGACAGACTACGAGCAGTACTTC.

Of note for this clone: Relative to the germline gene, one junction end is altered; a read error may explain this. The chain uses TRBV6-5 and TRBJ2-5, with a possible D match to TRBD2 (5 bases). Germline V CDR1 and CDR2: MNHEY, SVGAGI. The CDR3 spans 15 residues. The CDR3 loop is CASGYSGNSGETQYF. The CDR3 DNA is TGTGCCAGCGGTTACTCGGGTAATTCGGGGGAGACCCAGTACTTC.

The rearrangement joins TRBV4-2 to TRBJ2-3; 9 nucleotides match TRBD2. V shed 0 bases, J shed 1 base, and the junction held 5 bases outside the gene matches. This CDR3 has 17 residues. Germline values: CDR1 LGHNA, CDR2 YNFKEQ. The CDR3 is CASSQEGSGGRTDTQYF. The CDR3 DNA reads TGTGCCAGCAGCCAAGAGGGTAGCGGGGGCCGCACAGATACGCAGTATTTT.

This chain connects TRBV18 to TRBJ1-1; D gene ambiguous. V dropped 3 bases and J dropped 6 bases, with 14 bases sitting between them. Germline V gene data show CDR1 as KGHSH and CDR2 as LQKENI. CDR3 length: 14 residues. The CDR3 region has the DNA TGTGCCAGCTCACCTCGAGAAGGGAGCGCTGAAGCTTTCTTT. It encodes CASSPREGSAEAFF.

The chain links TRBV11-2 to TRBJ1-2, with D possibly TRBD1 on 6 matching bases. The V end was cut by 1 base, the J end by 8 bases, with 17 bases between. Germline V gene sequence: CDR1 SGHAT, CDR2 FQNNGV. CDR3 length equals 15 residues. This CDR3 reads CASSLVGNRVPGYTF. DNA of the CDR3: TGTGCCAGCAGCTTAGTTGGGAACAGGGTACCCGGCTACACCTTC.

This rearrangement joins TRBV28 to TRBJ2-3; the match to TRBD2 covers 14 bases. The CDR3 length is 20 residues. The V gene end was trimmed by 5 bases and the J gene end by 4 bases; junction bases not matched to a gene: 17. The V gene's germline CDR1 is MDHEN and CDR2 SYDVKM. The CDR3 here is CASSPHSPRLAGGPSDTQYF. CDR3 nucleotides: TGTGCCAGCAGTCCTCATTCACCCAGACTAGCGGGGGGGCCATCAGATACGCAGTATTTT.

This clone was picked up a small number of times. V and J are TRBV27 and TRBJ2-3; the match to TRBD1 covers 7 bases. The germline V gene encodes CDR1 MNHEY and CDR2 SMNVEV (reference sequence). The V and J ends lost 6 bases and 2 bases, in that order; junction bases with no gene match: 5. This CDR3 is built from 14 residues. The CDR3 here is CASRKGQYTDTQYF. As DNA, the CDR3 is TGTGCCAGCAGAAAGGGACAGTACACAGATACGCAGTATTTT.

The chain recombines TRBV6-1 with TRBJ1-6; possible D gene TRBD1, 6 bases. V shed 2 bases and J shed 5 bases, with 28 bases lying between them. CDR3 length: 21 amino acids. Germline CDR1 and CDR2: MNHNS and SASEGT. The CDR3 region is CASSEWGGGPVSSENNSPLHF. The CDR3 DNA reads as TGTGCCAGCAGTGAATGGGGAGGGGGACCCGTTTCTTCCGAAAATAATTCACCCCTCCACTTT.

J is TRBJ2-7 and V is TRBV28, with 10 bases lining up with TRBD1. Trimming cost V 4 bases and J 1 base; bases outside gene matches: 10. CDR1 and CDR2 from the germline V gene are MDHEN and SYDVKM. The CDR3 has 17 amino acids. The CDR3 is CASSSYSGTGVSYEQYF. DNA of the CDR3: TGTGCCAGCAGTTCCTATTCCGGGACAGGGGTGTCCTACGAGCAGTACTTC. The whole variable domain, remainder taken from reference TRBV28 and TRBJ2-7, is DVKVTQSSRYLVKRTGEKVFLECVQDMDHENMFWYRQDPGLGLRLIYFSYDVKMKEKGDIPEGYSVSREKKERFSLILESASTNQTSMYLCASSSYSGTGVSYEQYFGPGTRLTVT.

CDR3: CASSLRRVRGVVDEQYF. As DNA, the CDR3 is TGTGCCAGTAGTCTCCGCAGGGTGCGGGGGGTCGTCGACGAGCAGTACTTC. The V and J genes are TRBV19 and TRBJ2-7, with 8 bases that match TRBD2. Germline assignment: CDR1 LNHDA and CDR2 SQIVND (reference sequence). Trimming removed 5 bases from V and 5 bases from J; junction bases left unmatched: 17. This CDR3 region has 17 residues.

This clone was observed a handful of times. The chain employs TRBV29-1 and TRBJ2-5; 7 nucleotides line up with TRBD2. Trimming removed 4 bases from V and 2 bases from J; junction bases left unmatched: 4. Germline V gives CDR1 SQVTM, CDR2 ANQGSEA. There are 13 residues in the CDR3. CDR3 bases: TGCAGCGTTGGGGGGGACTATCAAGAGACCCAGTACTTC. It is translated as CSVGGDYQETQYF.

The CDR3: CASSFRRGPEKLFF. The CDR3 bases are TGTGCCAGCAGTTTTCGCAGGGGCCCTGAAAAACTGTTTTTT. This chain connects TRBV27 to TRBJ1-4; possibly TRBD1 for D (6 bases). V gave up 3 bases and J gave up 7 bases, with 12 bases separating them. CDR1 is MNHEY, CDR2 SMNVEV, per germline (reference sequence). CDR3 length: 14 residues. The full variable domain, its missing parts supplied by reference TRBV27 and TRBJ1-4, is EAQVTQNPRYLITVTGKKLTVTCSQNMNHEYMSWYRQDPGLGLRQIYYSMNVEVTDKGDVPEGYKVSRKEKRNFPLILESPSPNQTSLYFCASSFRRGPEKLFFGSGTQLSVL.

The J gene is TRBJ1-2, the V gene TRBV10-3; D uncertain. The CDR3 sequence is 13 residues long. V lost 2 bases and J 8 bases, leaving 12 bases between the germline ends. The germline V gene encodes CDR1 ENHRY and CDR2 SYGVKD. The CDR3 here is CAISERGDGGYTF. The CDR3 DNA reads TGTGCCATCAGTGAGAGAGGAGATGGCGGCTACACCTTC.

V is TRBV11-3 and J is TRBJ2-7, with TRBD1 identical over 7 bases. V dropped 4 bases and J dropped 9; count of bases not matched to a gene: 12. This CDR3 is 14 amino acids long. Germline V lookup: CDR1 SGHNT, CDR2 YENEEA. CDR3 coding DNA: TGTGCCAGCAGCTCCGTGGGACAGCCCTTCGGGCAGTACTTC. It specifies CASSSVGQPFGQYF.